This TCR beta chain was recorded in a study of blood T cell repertoires in COVID-19 (TCRdb year 2020). Context from the whole study: Samples covering the acute and convalescent phases of COVID-19 were provided by collaborators in the United States, Italy and Spain. The sample metadata nearly always contained a de-identified subject ID, COVID-19 status, age in years and sex. The dataset comprised deeply sampled blood TCRbeta repertoires from subjects exposed to, actively infected with, or recovered from COVID-19. The prospective study material was composed of cDNA or gDNA derived from T cells, B-cell-depleted T cells, or PBMCs. Samples came from the ongoing ImmuneRACE study (first 160 participants) plus 1,254 subjects from 6 global collaborators. The repertoires were made available in a free public database intended to serve as a resource for research on the immune response to SARS-CoV-2. HLA class I and class II types, where available, came from metadata supplied by the sample provider rather than from assay-based typing.

Whole blood was collected in K2EDTA tubes by collaborating institutions according to the institutions' own protocols. Collaborator samples were shipped for TCRbeta analysis as frozen whole blood, isolated PBMCs, or DNA extracted from either sample type. The immunoSEQ Assay, a bias-controlled multiplex PCR, was used to amplify TCRbeta CDR3 regions from genomic DNA. Concerning the study's data processing: The number of nucleated cells in each sample was estimated from the amplification of reference gene primers within the assay. To quantify the absolute abundance of each unique TCRbeta CDR3 rearrangement, sequence reads were collapsed and filtered. For each sample, productive Simpson clonality was calculated as the square root of Simpson's diversity index across productive rearrangements. In its TCRdb copy, this immuneACCESS table keeps in-frame sequences only and misses some clones. Where compared with another copy, unresolved V genes explain less than half of these, and the others have no known cause. V, J and clone size reflect that table, while D and trimming were determined from the DNA. Recorded for this sample are about 400,000 clones; more than 85% of them occurred a single time. The ten largest clones add up to 4.3% of the sample.

Per the germline V gene, SGHTS is the CDR1 and YDEGEE is the CDR2. The germline V and J ends show losses of 3 bases and 8 bases respectively, and no gene match explains 5 bases of the junction. There are 14 amino acids in the CDR3, from cysteine to phenylalanine inclusive. The DNA shown is the 42-base CDR3, in frame from base 1. On the study overall, not on this receptor specifically: The quantity of clinical and demographic metadata differed by source and by participant and was supplied without curation.

In regard to this clone: What this receptor recognizes is not known. One base away there is no much larger clone; base qualities are not given.

The sequenced sample was peripheral blood. In this chain, TRBV5-8 is recombined with TRBJ1-6; a stretch of 7 junction bases matches TRBD1. The sequence was collected from a woman under 40 with acute or convalescent COVID-19. The DNA reads as follows: TGTGCCAGCAGCTCCCGGACAGGATATTCACCCCTCCACTTT. Its translation reads: CASSSRTGYSPLHF.